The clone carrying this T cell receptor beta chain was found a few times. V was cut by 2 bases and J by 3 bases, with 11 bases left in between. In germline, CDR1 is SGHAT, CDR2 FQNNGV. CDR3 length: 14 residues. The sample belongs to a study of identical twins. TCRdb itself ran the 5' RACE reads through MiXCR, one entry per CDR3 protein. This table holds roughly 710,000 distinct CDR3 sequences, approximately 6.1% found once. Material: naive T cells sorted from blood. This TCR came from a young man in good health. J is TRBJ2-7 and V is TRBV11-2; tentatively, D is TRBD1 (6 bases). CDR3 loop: CASSLRSDSYEQYF. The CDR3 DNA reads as TGTGCCAGCAGCTTAAGATCGGACAGCTACGAGCAGTACTTC.